The 23 T cell receptor beta chains reported below all come from one sample, sequenced in a study of human thymus T cells (dated by TCRdb to 2018 to 2020). The thymus tissue came from surgical resects taken out during corrective cardiac surgery. To prepare the library, the immunoSEQ multiplex PCR assay was applied. Drawn from immuneACCESS, this table holds only the in-frame rearrangements with V and J called that TCRdb kept. Clones are partly lost; checked studies trace under half to an unresolved V gene and leave the rest unexplained. This sample has roughly 120,000 clones in its table, and about 94% of those were observed once. Around 0.022% of the sample rests with the top ten. The source material was thymus tissue. The receptors derive from a boy in the first two years of life with a congenital heart defect but otherwise immunologically healthy.

The V call is TRBV6-1, the J call TRBJ1-1; 8 nucleotides line up with TRBD1. CDR1 is MNHNS, CDR2 SASEGT, per germline. Unmatched junction bases numbered 6, after V lost 4 bases and J lost 8 bases. The CDR3 is 13 residues long. CDR3 in amino acids: CASSGRTGLEAFF. CDR3 nucleotide sequence: TGTGCCAGCAGTGGAAGGACAGGGCTCGAAGCTTTCTTT.

CDR3 residues: CASSLEGVSDTGELFF. The CDR3 nucleotides are TGTGCCAGCAGTTTGGAGGGAGTGAGCGACACCGGGGAGCTGTTTTTT. The chain employs TRBV27 and TRBJ2-2, with D possibly matching TRBD2 (6 bases). The CDR3 consists of 16 residues. The germline CDR1 and CDR2 sequences are MNHEY and SMNVEV (reference sequence). Trimming took 3 bases from V and 3 from J, leaving 14 bases between them.

This clone has a handful of counts. The chain joins TRBV30 to TRBJ1-1; the D is unclear. The V gene's germline CDR1 is GTSNPN and CDR2 SVGIG (reference sequence). The CDR3 loop spans 15 amino acids. V was shortened by 6 bases and J by 1 base, with 18 bases between the two germline ends. This CDR3 is CACVPGETQNTEAFF. The CDR3 DNA is TGTGCCTGTGTGCCCGGGGAGACACAGAACACTGAAGCTTTCTTT.

The chain recombines TRBV5-1 with TRBJ2-1; perhaps TRBD2 as D (6 bases). Germline CDR1 and CDR2: SGHRS and YFSETQ. V was shortened by 1 base and J by 10 bases, with 33 bases between the two germline ends. This CDR3 has 20 amino acids. In nucleotides, the CDR3 is TGCGCCAGCAGCTTGACCCCTAAAGGGATAAGCGGGCGACGTTCGGGGGAGCAGTTCTTC. Residues: CASSLTPKGISGRRSGEQFF.

The rearrangement joins TRBV5-1 to TRBJ2-7; D perhaps matches TRBD1 (5 bases). Germline V gives CDR1 SGHRS, CDR2 YFSETQ. V lost 0 bases, J lost 4 bases, and 11 bases lay in between. The CDR3 consists of 14 residues. The DNA of the CDR3 is TGCGCCAGCAGCTTGGTGTCCAGGGTTTACGAGCAGTACTTC. Amino acid sequence: CASSLVSRVYEQYF.

V gene TRBV29-1 combines with J gene TRBJ1-1; TRBD1 is a possible D gene (6 bases). CDR3 size: 13 residues. Trimming pared 4 bases from V and 4 bases from J, leaving 13 bases between. The germline gives CDR1 SQVTM, CDR2 ANQGSEA. The CDR3 nucleotides read TGCAGCGTTGCAAGGGGGAAGCGCACTGAAGCTTTCTTT. Protein sequence: CSVARGKRTEAFF.

The rearrangement uses TRBV14 and TRBJ2-5; TRBD2 agrees at 9 bases. The CDR3 extends over 15 amino acids. Germline CDR1 is SGHDN and CDR2 is FVKESK. V was clipped by 2 bases and J by 6 bases; unmatched bases: 7. CDR3: CASSQHPSGEQTQYF. For the CDR3, the DNA is TGTGCCAGCAGCCAACACCCTAGCGGGGAACAGACCCAGTACTTC.

The J gene is TRBJ1-4, the V gene TRBV4-2; no clear D. Germline CDR1 is LGHNA and CDR2 is YNFKEQ. V was shortened by 0 bases and J by 4 bases, with 9 bases between the two germline ends. The CDR3 is 15 amino acids. CDR3 sequence (DNA): TGTGCCAGCAGCCAAGATAGGGCAGTTAATGAAAAACTGTTTTTT. Translation gives CASSQDRAVNEKLFF.

The CDR3, as DNA: TGTGCCAGCAGTCCCGAACAGGGGGCCGGGAAGCAGCCCCAGCATTTT. Its translation is CASSPEQGAGKQPQHF. V is TRBV28 and J is TRBJ1-5, with 9 bases fitting TRBD1. CDR1 and CDR2 from the germline V gene are MDHEN and SYDVKM. This CDR3 is built from 16 residues. The trim removed 5 bases at V and 7 bases at J, leaving 12 bases unmatched.

This chain connects TRBV6-1 to TRBJ1-3; maybe TRBD1 (6 bases). V was trimmed by 2 bases and J by 0 bases, leaving 17 bases between them. This CDR3 has 18 amino acids. In germline, CDR1 is MNHNS, CDR2 SASEGT. CDR3 in amino acids: CASSELGGVIHSGNTIYF. The CDR3 region has the DNA TGTGCCAGCAGTGAACTAGGGGGGGTCATTCACTCTGGAAACACCATATATTTT.

The rearrangement joins TRBV10-3 to TRBJ1-2, with no clear D. This CDR3 is built from 13 residues. V was shortened by 6 bases and J by 0 bases, with 8 bases between the two germline ends. The germline V gene has CDR1 ENHRY and CDR2 SYGVKD. The CDR3 region is CAIRRVANYGYTF. CDR3 DNA sequence: TGTGCCATCAGGCGGGTAGCTAACTATGGCTACACCTTC.

This clone has just one count. The gene calls are TRBV11-2 and TRBJ1-1, with D possibly matching TRBD1 (5 bases). Trimming removed 5 bases from V and 1 base from J, with 17 bases in between. CDR1 SGHAT and CDR2 FQNNGV come from the germline V gene. There are 16 residues in the CDR3. This chain's CDR3 is CASSRIVQGRNTEAFF. The CDR3 DNA follows: TGTGCCAGCAGCCGAATTGTCCAGGGCCGGAACACTGAAGCTTTCTTT.

The genes are TRBV2 and TRBJ1-4, with 9 bases aligning to TRBD1. This CDR3 contains 15 residues. The germline gives CDR1 SNHLY, CDR2 FYNNEI. The V segment lost 6 bases and the J segment 8 bases; nucleotides outside the gene matches: 10. CDR3 DNA sequence: TGTGCCAGCAGCCAGGTGGGACAGGGCCAGGAAAAACTGTTTTTT. As protein: CASSQVGQGQEKLFF.

The rearrangement links TRBV11-3 to TRBJ1-1; D remains ambiguous. V lost 1 base, J lost 8 bases, and 14 bases lay in between. The CDR3 consists of 14 residues. Germline assignment: CDR1 SGHNT and CDR2 YENEEA. CDR3 sequence reads: CASSLASSFSEAFF. The CDR3 bases are TGTGCCAGCAGCTTAGCCAGCTCCTTCTCAGAAGCTTTCTTT.

The V gene is TRBV29-1, the J gene TRBJ1-1; possible D gene TRBD1, 5 bases. V lost 2 bases to trimming and J lost 0 bases, with 19 bases between them. Germline V gives CDR1 SQVTM, CDR2 ANQGSEA. CDR3 size: 17 residues. The CDR3 protein is CSVERQPYGPMNTEAFF. CDR3 bases: TGCAGCGTTGAACGACAGCCGTATGGACCTATGAACACTGAAGCTTTCTTT. Together with reference TRBV29-1 and TRBJ1-1, the CDR3 gives the full variable domain: SAVISQKPSRDICQRGTSLTIQCQVDSQVTMMFWYRQQPGQSLTLIATANQGSEATYESGFVIDKFPISRPNLTFSTLTVSNMSPEDSSIYLCSVERQPYGPMNTEAFFGQGTRLTVV.

The V gene is TRBV18, the J gene TRBJ2-1; no clear D. Trimming shortened V by 2 bases and J by 8 bases, and 25 bases separated the two germline ends. This CDR3 has 18 residues. Germline loops: CDR1 KGHSH, CDR2 LQKENI. The CDR3 sequence is CASSPFSLVRVNKDEQFF. The CDR3 DNA is TGTGCCAGCTCACCATTTTCCTTGGTAAGGGTTAACAAGGATGAGCAGTTCTTC.

This clone was observed a handful of times. V gene TRBV30 combines with J gene TRBJ1-1, with D uncertain. Germline loops: CDR1 GTSNPN, CDR2 SVGIG (reference sequence). V lost 3 bases and J 2 bases, leaving 16 bases between the germline ends. CDR3 size: 15 residues. The CDR3 is CAWSRERPTNTEAFF. CDR3 coding DNA: TGTGCCTGGAGCCGGGAGCGCCCTACAAACACTGAAGCTTTCTTT.

The J gene is TRBJ1-2, the V gene TRBV12-2. TRBV12-2 is a pseudogene segment. There are 15 residues in the CDR3. In DNA, the CDR3 is TGTGCAAGTCGCTCGACAGTCCTAGCCCCCTATGGCTACACCTTC. This sequence encodes CASRSTVLAPYGYTF.

This chain uses TRBV19 with TRBJ2-3; TRBD2 matches at 9 bases. The V segment lost 7 bases and the J segment 7 bases; nucleotides outside the gene matches: 9. The V gene's germline CDR1 is LNHDA and CDR2 SQIVND (reference sequence). The CDR3 runs 14 residues. The DNA for the CDR3 is TGTGCCAGTACCCTGCGGGGGGGGGTAAATACGCAGTATTTT. Its translation is CASTLRGGVNTQYF.

The chain couples TRBV15 to TRBJ1-3; TRBD1 matches 8 bases. Germline V gene lookup returns CDR1 LNHNV and CDR2 YYDKDF (reference sequence). The CDR3 is made up of 17 amino acids. V lost 7 bases, J lost 2 bases, and 13 bases stayed unmatched. The CDR3 protein is CATKDLKQGQAGNTIYF. In DNA form, the CDR3 reads TGTGCCACCAAGGATCTCAAACAGGGACAGGCTGGAAACACCATATATTTT.

The genes are TRBV21-1 and TRBJ2-7. TRBV21-1 corresponds to a pseudogene. This CDR3 is 13 amino acids long. The CDR3 DNA reads as TGTGCCAGCAGCCCTCTGGCGAGCTACGAGCAGTACTTC. This codes for CASSPLASYEQYF.

V is TRBV7-9 and J is TRBJ2-1; 11 nucleotides match TRBD2. The CDR3 consists of 16 residues. Germline lookup yields CDR1 SEHNR and CDR2 FQNEAQ (reference sequence). The trim removed 4 bases at V and 8 bases at J, leaving 10 bases unmatched. The chain's CDR3 is CASSSELAGGLYEQFF. In DNA, the CDR3 is TGTGCCAGCAGCTCCGAGTTAGCGGGGGGGCTTTATGAGCAGTTCTTC.

The chain links TRBV14 to TRBJ1-1; a possible D gene is TRBD1 (6 bases). V was shortened by 0 bases and J by 4 bases, with 15 bases between the two germline ends. Germline V gene data show CDR1 as SGHDN and CDR2 as FVKESK. The CDR3 totals 16 residues. CDR3 amino acids: CASSQEGQSGGTEAFF. The CDR3 region has the DNA TGTGCCAGCAGCCAAGAAGGACAGTCTGGGGGCACTGAAGCTTTCTTT.